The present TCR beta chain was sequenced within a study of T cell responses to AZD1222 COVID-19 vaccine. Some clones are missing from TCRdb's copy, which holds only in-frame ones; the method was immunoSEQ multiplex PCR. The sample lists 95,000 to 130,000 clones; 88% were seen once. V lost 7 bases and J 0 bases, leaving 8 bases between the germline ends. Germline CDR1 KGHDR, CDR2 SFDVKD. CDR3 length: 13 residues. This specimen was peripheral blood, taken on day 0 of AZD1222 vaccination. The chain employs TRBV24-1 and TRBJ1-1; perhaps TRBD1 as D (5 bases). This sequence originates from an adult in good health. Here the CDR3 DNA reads TGTGCCACCAGGAAGGACATGAACACTGAAGCTTTCTTT. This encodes CATRKDMNTEAFF.